These T cell receptor beta chains were read from a single sample in a study of CD4+ T cells in melanoma. Profiling relied on immunoSEQ multiplex PCR, and the TCRdb table lists in-frame clones only, not all of them. The data contain more than 13,000 clones, more than 55% of them singletons. Sequencing was carried out using cells from a culture (not recorded whether cultured in vitro). The receptors here all came from a human donor with melanoma. Both conserved end residues are part of each CDR3. D genes are given only for firm matches. The size of a clone is reported for some rows only, either as once, few or many, or as a class for expanded clones.

J gene: TRBJ1-1
clone size: .
D gene: .
V gene: TRBV11-3
CDR3 protein: CASSLRGVNTEAFF
CDR3 DNA: TGTGCCAGCAGCTTACGGGGGGTGAACACTGAAGCTTTCTTT

J gene: TRBJ1-2
clone size: .
D gene: .
V gene: TRBV4-1
CDR3 protein: CASSQAMGLGYGYTF
CDR3 DNA: TGCGCCAGCAGCCAAGCAATGGGCCTGGGCTATGGCTACACCTTC

J gene: TRBJ1-6
clone size: .
D gene: TRBD1
V gene: TRBV7-2
CDR3 protein: CASSSDRGSPLHF
CDR3 DNA: TGTGCCAGCAGCTCGGACAGGGGTTCACCCCTCCACTTT

J gene: TRBJ2-1
clone size: once
D gene: TRBD1
V gene: TRBV11-2
CDR3 protein: CASSRDRGAYNEQFF
CDR3 DNA: TGTGCCAGCAGCCGCGACAGGGGGGCCTACAATGAGCAGTTCTTC

J gene: TRBJ2-1
clone size: .
D gene: .
V gene: TRBV29-1
CDR3 protein: CSVPENEQFF
CDR3 DNA: TGCAGCGTTCCAGAGAATGAGCAGTTCTTC

J gene: TRBJ1-2
clone size: .
D gene: TRBD1
V gene: TRBV5-1
CDR3 protein: CASGEAGGFGYTF
CDR3 DNA: TGCGCCAGCGGGGAGGCAGGGGGCTTTGGCTACACCTTC

J gene: TRBJ1-2
clone size: .
D gene: .
V gene: TRBV9
CDR3 protein: CASSVDRAPYGYTF
CDR3 DNA: TGTGCCAGCAGCGTAGACAGGGCTCCCTATGGCTACACCTTC

J gene: TRBJ1-4
clone size: .
D gene: TRBD1
V gene: TRBV10-3
CDR3 protein: CAISEIQGHDEKLFF
CDR3 DNA: TGTGCCATCAGTGAGATACAGGGGCACGATGAAAAACTGTTTTTT

J gene: TRBJ1-1
clone size: medium-sized
D gene: TRBD1
V gene: TRBV7-9
CDR3 protein: CASSFSDRGPVEAFF
CDR3 DNA: TGTGCCAGCAGCTTTTCCGACAGGGGGCCCGTTGAAGCTTTCTTT

J gene: TRBJ1-6
clone size: .
D gene: .
V gene: TRBV2
CDR3 protein: CASSEEGGNSPLHF
CDR3 DNA: TGTGCCAGCAGTGAAGAGGGGGGAAATTCACCCCTCCACTTT

J gene: TRBJ1-2
clone size: once
D gene: .
V gene: TRBV5-4
CDR3 protein: CASSLRGYNYGYTF
CDR3 DNA: TGTGCCAGCAGCTTGCGAGGGTACAACTATGGCTACACCTTC

J gene: TRBJ2-7
clone size: .
D gene: TRBD1
V gene: TRBV4-1
CDR3 protein: CASSKRGGRGREGEQYF
CDR3 DNA: TGCGCCAGCAGCAAAAGGGGTGGCAGGGGGCGGGAAGGCGAGCAGTACTTC

J gene: TRBJ2-5
clone size: .
D gene: TRBD2
V gene: TRBV25-1
CDR3 protein: CASSPWGGQETQYF
CDR3 DNA: TGTGCCAGCAGTCCCTGGGGGGGCCAAGAGACCCAGTACTTC

J gene: TRBJ2-1
clone size: .
D gene: .
V gene: TRBV27
CDR3 protein: CASSFLTSSVSNEQFF
CDR3 DNA: TGTGCCAGCAGTTTTTTGACTAGTTCAGTCTCGAATGAGCAGTTCTTC

J gene: TRBJ2-1
clone size: .
D gene: .
V gene: TRBV5-1
CDR3 protein: CASSLEGQPDNEQFF
CDR3 DNA: TGCGCCAGCAGCTTAGAAGGACAGCCAGACAATGAGCAGTTCTTC

J gene: TRBJ1-5
clone size: few
D gene: TRBD1
V gene: TRBV5-1
CDR3 protein: CASSEQGNSNQPQHF
CDR3 DNA: TGCGCCAGCAGCGAACAGGGGAATAGCAATCAGCCCCAGCATTTT

J gene: TRBJ1-2
clone size: .
D gene: .
V gene: TRBV27
CDR3 protein: CASSSTAGRGYTF
CDR3 DNA: TGTGCCAGCAGTTCGACAGCCGGCCGGGGCTACACCTTC

J gene: TRBJ1-2
clone size: .
D gene: .
V gene: TRBV5-4
CDR3 protein: CASSYNYGYTF
CDR3 DNA: TGTGCCAGCAGCTATAACTATGGCTACACCTTC

J gene: TRBJ1-5
clone size: .
D gene: .
V gene: TRBV11-3
CDR3 protein: CASSLAQGYSNQPQHF
CDR3 DNA: TGTGCCAGCAGCTTGGCCCAGGGATATAGCAATCAGCCCCAGCATTTT

J gene: TRBJ2-3
clone size: .
D gene: TRBD2
V gene: TRBV7-8
CDR3 protein: CASSRSSAGGLSDTQYF
CDR3 DNA: TGTGCCAGCAGCCGATCCTCAGCGGGGGGCCTGTCGGATACGCAGTATTTT

J gene: TRBJ2-5
clone size: .
D gene: TRBD2
V gene: TRBV9
CDR3 protein: CASSVGGGQETQYF
CDR3 DNA: TGTGCCAGCAGCGTAGGGGGGGGGCAAGAGACCCAGTACTTC

J gene: TRBJ2-2
clone size: .
D gene: .
V gene: TRBV4-1
CDR3 protein: CASSQQGTNTGELFF
CDR3 DNA: TGCGCCAGCAGCCAACAGGGGACGAACACCGGGGAGCTGTTTTTT